A selection of T cell receptor beta chains follows, all from one sample in a study of blood T cell repertoires in COVID-19. The data were produced by immunoSEQ multiplex PCR, yet TCRdb's version contains in-frame clones alone and is incomplete. Among approximately 85,000 clones listed, about 85% were seen once. The sequenced material came from peripheral blood. The receptors stem from a woman aged 70-85 years with active or convalescent COVID-19. CDR3s include the opening cysteine and the closing phenylalanine or tryptophan. D genes are given only for firm matches. A clone size is listed for some rows: how often the clone was seen (once, few, many), or a class if it is expanded.

TRBD2	TRBV11-2	.	TRBJ2-2	CASSSPTSGGSPGELFF	TGTGCCAGCAGCTCCCCGACTAGCGGGGGGAGCCCCGGGGAGCTGTTTTTT
.	TRBV19	.	TRBJ1-5	CASALQGDQPQHF	TGTGCCAGCGCTCTACAGGGCGATCAGCCCCAGCATTTT
.	TRBV18	.	TRBJ1-2	CASSPTTGNYGYTF	TGTGCCAGCTCACCAACCACAGGGAACTATGGCTACACCTTC
TRBD1	TRBV5-1	.	TRBJ1-1	CASSMGQGVMARNTEAFF	TGCGCCAGCAGTATGGGACAGGGGGTAATGGCGCGGAACACTGAAGCTTTCTTT
TRBD1	TRBV2	.	TRBJ1-3	CASNRGAFSGNTIYF	TGTGCCAGTAACAGGGGTGCCTTCTCTGGAAACACCATATATTTT
TRBD2	TRBV6-2/TRBV6-3	.	TRBJ2-1	CASSSRRSGDTGGQFF	TGTGCCAGCAGTTCCCGCCGTAGCGGGGACACAGGTGGGCAGTTCTTC
TRBD1	TRBV24-1	.	TRBJ1-1	CATRAPGTGDTEAFF	TGTGCCACCAGAGCCCCCGGGACAGGGGACACTGAAGCTTTCTTT
TRBD1	TRBV7-2	.	TRBJ1-6	CASSGQGSPNSPLHF	TGTGCCAGCAGCGGACAGGGTTCTCCAAATTCACCCCTCCACTTT
TRBD2	TRBV18	once	TRBJ2-7	CASSRGGGYEQYF	TGTGCCAGCTCACGGGGCGGGGGCTACGAGCAGTACTTC
TRBD2	TRBV4-1	.	TRBJ2-1	CASSHRGLAGDFYNEQFF	TGCGCCAGCAGCCACCGCGGGCTAGCGGGCGATTTCTACAATGAGCAGTTCTTC
.	TRBV3-1/TRBV3-2	.	TRBJ2-3	CASSREWATDTQYF	TGTGCCAGCAGCCGGGAGTGGGCCACAGATACGCAGTATTTT
.	TRBV5-1	.	TRBJ2-1	CASSLEGSLGFF	TGCGCCAGCAGCTTGGAAGGGAGCCTGGGGTTCTTC
TRBD1	TRBV19	.	TRBJ2-2	CASSIDTRQGAGTGELFF	TGTGCCAGTAGTATAGATACGAGACAGGGGGCTGGCACCGGGGAGCTGTTTTTT
.	TRBV10-2	.	TRBJ1-2	CASSDPGSLYGYTF	TGCGCCAGCAGTGACCCAGGAAGCCTCTATGGCTACACCTTC
TRBD1	TRBV28	.	TRBJ1-6	CASRDRDLSSYNSPLHF	TGTGCCAGCCGGGACAGGGACTTAAGCTCCTATAATTCACCCCTCCACTTT
TRBD1	TRBV4-1	.	TRBJ1-6	CASSQDRDRGYSPLHF	TGCGCCAGCAGCCAAGATAGGGACAGGGGCTATTCACCCCTCCACTTT
TRBD1	TRBV6-2/TRBV6-3	.	TRBJ1-2	CASSYAGTGGKVYGYTF	TGTGCCAGCAGTTACGCCGGGACAGGGGGCAAGGTTTATGGCTACACCTTC
TRBD2	TRBV11-2	.	TRBJ2-2	CASSLDVVRTRGVNTGELFF	TGTGCCAGCAGCTTAGATGTAGTAAGGACTAGAGGGGTCAACACCGGGGAGCTGTTTTTT
.	TRBV6-5	.	TRBJ1-2	CASRSSGVRYGYTF	TGTGCCAGCCGCTCTAGCGGGGTACGCTATGGCTACACCTTC
.	TRBV13	.	TRBJ2-3	CASSGHSTDTQYF	TGTGCCAGCAGCGGACACAGCACAGATACGCAGTATTTT
.	TRBV19	.	TRBJ2-1	CASSIVQGPQFF	TGTGCCAGTAGTATTGTCCAGGGTCCGCAGTTCTTC
TRBD2	TRBV28	.	TRBJ2-7	CASRGTSGGRSSYEQYF	TGTGCCAGCAGGGGGACTAGCGGGGGTAGGAGCTCCTACGAGCAGTACTTC
.	TRBV28	.	TRBJ2-5	CASSGAGQLETQYF	TGTGCCAGCAGTGGCGCGGGGCAGCTGGAGACCCAGTACTTC
.	TRBV5-3	.	TRBJ2-3	CARSSQAKGNTDTQYF	TGTGCCAGAAGCTCCCAAGCGAAGGGGAACACAGATACGCAGTATTTT
.	TRBV11-2	.	TRBJ2-7	CASSLKGVGEQYF	TGTGCCAGCAGCTTAAAAGGGGTTGGTGAGCAGTACTTC
.	TRBV7-9	.	TRBJ2-5	CASSQGPSQETQYF	TGTGCCAGCTCACAGGGTCCAAGCCAAGAGACCCAGTACTTC
.	TRBV5-6	.	TRBJ2-3	CASSFPLASSTDTQYF	TGTGCCAGCAGCTTCCCGTTAGCGTCTAGCACAGATACGCAGTATTTT
TRBD2	TRBV28	.	TRBJ2-1	CASRAGGSSYNEQFF	TGTGCCAGCAGGGCGGGCGGGAGCTCCTACAATGAGCAGTTCTTC
.	TRBV15	.	TRBJ1-5	CATSRGQEVNQPQHF	TGTGCCACCAGCAGAGGCCAGGAGGTCAATCAGCCCCAGCATTTT
.	TRBV16	.	TRBJ1-1	CASSQSRGSTEAFF	TGTGCCAGCAGCCAATCACGGGGGTCAACTGAAGCTTTCTTT
.	TRBV18	.	TRBJ2-7	CASSPLLTTSTFREQYF	TGTGCCAGCTCACCTTTGTTGACTACATCCACGTTCCGCGAGCAGTACTTC